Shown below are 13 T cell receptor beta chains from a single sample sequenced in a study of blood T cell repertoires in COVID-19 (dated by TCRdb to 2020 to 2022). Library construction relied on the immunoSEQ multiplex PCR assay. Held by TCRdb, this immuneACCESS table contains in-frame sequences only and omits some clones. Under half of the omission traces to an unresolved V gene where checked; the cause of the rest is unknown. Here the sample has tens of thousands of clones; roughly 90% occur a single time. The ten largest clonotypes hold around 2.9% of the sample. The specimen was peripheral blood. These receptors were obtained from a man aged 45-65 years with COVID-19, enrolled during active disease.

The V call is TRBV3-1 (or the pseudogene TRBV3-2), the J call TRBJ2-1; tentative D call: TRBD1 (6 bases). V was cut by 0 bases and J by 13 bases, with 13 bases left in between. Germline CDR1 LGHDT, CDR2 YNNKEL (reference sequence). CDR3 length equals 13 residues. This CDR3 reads CASSQDWGRGQFF. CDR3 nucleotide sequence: TGTGCCAGCAGCCAAGATTGGGGCAGGGGACAGTTCTTC.

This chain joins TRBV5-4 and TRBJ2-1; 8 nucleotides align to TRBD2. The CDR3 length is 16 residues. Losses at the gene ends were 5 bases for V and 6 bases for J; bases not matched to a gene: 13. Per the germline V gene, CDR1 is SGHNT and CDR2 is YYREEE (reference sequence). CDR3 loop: CASSLAGGSSFNEQFF. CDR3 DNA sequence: TGTGCCAGCAGTCTTGCGGGGGGCAGTTCATTCAATGAGCAGTTCTTC.

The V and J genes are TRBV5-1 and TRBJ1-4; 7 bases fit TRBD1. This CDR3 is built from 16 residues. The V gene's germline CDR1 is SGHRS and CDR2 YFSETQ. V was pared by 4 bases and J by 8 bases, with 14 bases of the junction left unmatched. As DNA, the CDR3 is TGCGCCAGCAGCCCGGGGGACAGCCGGTTTGGCGAAAAACTGTTTTTT. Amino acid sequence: CASSPGDSRFGEKLFF.

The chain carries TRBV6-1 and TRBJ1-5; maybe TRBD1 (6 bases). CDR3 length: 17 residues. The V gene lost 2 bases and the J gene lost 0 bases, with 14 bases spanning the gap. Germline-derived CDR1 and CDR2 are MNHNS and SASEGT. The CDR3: CASSEIRTANSNQPQHF. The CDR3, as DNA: TGTGCCAGCAGTGAAATTAGGACAGCCAATAGCAATCAGCCCCAGCATTTT.

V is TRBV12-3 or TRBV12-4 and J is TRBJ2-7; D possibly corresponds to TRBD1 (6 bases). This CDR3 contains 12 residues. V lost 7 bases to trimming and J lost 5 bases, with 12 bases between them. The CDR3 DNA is TGTGCCAGCAAACCTGGGGGCCACGAGCAGTACTTC. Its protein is CASKPGGHEQYF.

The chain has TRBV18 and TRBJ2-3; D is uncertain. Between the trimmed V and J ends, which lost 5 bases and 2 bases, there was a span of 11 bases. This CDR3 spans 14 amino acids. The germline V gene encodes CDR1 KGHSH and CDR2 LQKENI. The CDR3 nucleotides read TGTGCCAGCTCATCCCGACTGTCCACAGATACGCAGTATTTT. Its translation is CASSSRLSTDTQYF.

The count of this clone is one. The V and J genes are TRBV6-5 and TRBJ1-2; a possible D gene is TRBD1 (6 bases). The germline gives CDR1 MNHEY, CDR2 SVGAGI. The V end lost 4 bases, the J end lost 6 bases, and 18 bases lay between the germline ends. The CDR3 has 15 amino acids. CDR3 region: CASSLGPGRGHGYTF. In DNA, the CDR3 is TGTGCCAGCAGTTTAGGTCCGGGCAGGGGCCATGGCTACACCTTC.

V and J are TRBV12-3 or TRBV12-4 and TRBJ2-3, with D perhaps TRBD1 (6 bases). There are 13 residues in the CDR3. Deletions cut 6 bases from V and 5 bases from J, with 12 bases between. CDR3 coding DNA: TGTGCCAGCAGCCCGTACAGGGAAGATACGCAGTATTTT. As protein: CASSPYREDTQYF.

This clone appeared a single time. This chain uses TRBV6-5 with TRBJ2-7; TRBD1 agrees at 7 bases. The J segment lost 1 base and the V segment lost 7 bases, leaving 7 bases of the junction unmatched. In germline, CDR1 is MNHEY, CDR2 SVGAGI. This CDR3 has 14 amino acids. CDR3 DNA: TGTGCCAGCAACTCGGGACAGTCTTCCTACGAGCAGTACTTC. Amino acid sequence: CASNSGQSSYEQYF.

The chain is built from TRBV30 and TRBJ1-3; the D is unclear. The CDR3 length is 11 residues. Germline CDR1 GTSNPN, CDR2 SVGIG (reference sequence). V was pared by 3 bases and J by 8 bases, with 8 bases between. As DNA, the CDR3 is TGTGCCTGGAGGTCCGCAGACACCATATATTTT. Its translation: CAWRSADTIYF.

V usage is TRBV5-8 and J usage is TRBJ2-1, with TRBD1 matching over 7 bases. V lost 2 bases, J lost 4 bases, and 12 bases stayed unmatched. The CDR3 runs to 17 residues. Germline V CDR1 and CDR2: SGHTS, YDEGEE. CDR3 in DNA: TGTGCCAGCAGCTTCGCTGGACAGGCCGAGATTTACAATGAGCAGTTCTTC. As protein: CASSFAGQAEIYNEQFF. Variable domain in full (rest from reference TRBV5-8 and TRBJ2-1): EAGVTQSPTHLIKTRGQQATLRCSPISGHTSVYWYQQALGLGLQFLLWYDEGEERNRGNFPPRFSGRQFPNYSSELNVNALELEDSALYLCASSFAGQAEIYNEQFFGPGTRLTVL.

The CDR3 DNA is TGTGCCACCAGCCCCATACGGGGGACCACCTACGAGCAGTACTTC. Translation gives CATSPIRGTTYEQYF. The V and J genes are TRBV15 and TRBJ2-7; possible D gene TRBD2, 6 bases. CDR1 and CDR2 (germline): LNHNV, YYDKDF (reference sequence). This CDR3 region has 15 residues. V lost 5 bases, J lost 2 bases, and 16 bases lay in between.

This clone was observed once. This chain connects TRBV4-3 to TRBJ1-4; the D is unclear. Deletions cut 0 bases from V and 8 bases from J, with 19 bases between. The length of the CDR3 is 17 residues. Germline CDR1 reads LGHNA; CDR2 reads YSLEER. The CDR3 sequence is CASSQEPGMLMKEKLFF. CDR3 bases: TGCGCCAGCAGCCAAGAGCCCGGGATGTTGATGAAAGAAAAACTGTTTTTT.